This TCR beta chain was documented in a study of blood T cells in healthy people across ages. Together with a sample-barcoded 5' primer, a J-beta primer mix was included in a second PCR lasting about 6 to 11 cycles. TCRdb itself ran the 5' RACE reads through MiXCR, one entry per CDR3 protein. The table includes about 570,000 distinct CDR3 sequences, about 25% detected once. The count of this clonotype is one. Its antigen remains unidentified. Study-level results: The recorded TCR beta diversity per million T cells decreased in a roughly linear manner with age. Researchers said unsorted PBMCs prevented a conclusive naive versus antigen-experienced comparison.

The CDR3 has 17 residues. It was about 10 milliliters of peripheral blood that were drawn from each donor. The chain couples TRBV21-1 to TRBJ2-5; the table's D gene call, TRBD1, was not cross checked with the DNA. TRBV21-1 is assigned pseudogene status. What was sequenced was blood. This TCR was sampled from a woman aged 70 to 79 in good health. The CDR3 region has the DNA TGTGCCAGCAGCCCTCCCGGACAGGAACACGTCCAGGAGACCCAGTACTTC. Protein product: CASSPPGQEHVQETQYF.